This T cell receptor (beta chain) was recovered during a study of cytomegalovirus exposure and HLA in healthy donors. Trimming removed 5 bases from V and 6 bases from J, with 14 bases in between. This CDR3 spans 15 amino acids. Germline V CDR1 and CDR2: SNHLY, FYNNEI. Study-level results: In a later analysis, a genetic analysis reported fewer productive-TCR N-insertions in an Asian-associated ancestry cluster than the cohort average. Specificity for CMV antigens was confirmed in vitro for a few of the CMV-associated chains.

13 Jbeta primers and 60 Vbeta primers were used for the PCR. Profiling relied on immunoSEQ multiplex PCR, and the TCRdb table lists in-frame clones only, not all of them. The sample records more than 150,000 clones, roughly 82% being singletons. Comment on this clone: Its antigen is undetermined.

This receptor was obtained from a woman between 50 and 59 years old in good health and CMV-seropositive. The J gene is TRBJ1-6, the V gene TRBV2, with D unresolved. The sequencing sample was made of PBMCs. The CDR3 reads CASSLLEGGNSPLHF. CDR3 in DNA: TGTGCCAGCAGTTTGTTAGAGGGAGGTAATTCACCCCTCCACTTT.